This entry lists 30 T cell receptor beta chains sequenced from one sample in a study of blood T cell repertoires in COVID-19 (dated by TCRdb to 2020 to 2021). Library preparation employed the immunoSEQ multiplex PCR assay. TCRdb obtained this table from immuneACCESS and retained in-frame rearrangements with V and J assigned. These tables miss some clones; where compared with another copy, unresolved V genes account for less than half of the shortfall, and the remainder is unexplained. The sample contains 120,000 to 150,000 clones, about 82% of them found a single time. In total, the top ten clones hold around 3% of the sample. The material sequenced was peripheral blood. Receptors originate from a man aged 45-65 years with acute or convalescent COVID-19.

V and J are TRBV25-1 and TRBJ1-6; unclear D gene. Germline assignment: CDR1 MGHDK and CDR2 SYGVNS. V lost 4 bases and J 10 bases, leaving 11 bases between the germline ends. CDR3 size: 13 residues. For the CDR3, the DNA is TGTGCCAGCAGTGGAGGCAGCGGGTCACCCCTCCACTTT. This encodes CASSGGSGSPLHF.

The rearrangement links TRBV28 to TRBJ2-1, with TRBD1 as a possible D gene (6 bases). Germline V gives CDR1 MDHEN, CDR2 SYDVKM. CDR3 length equals 15 residues. V lost 6 bases and J lost 3, with 15 bases in between. The CDR3 DNA reads TGTGCCAGCAGCAGGGGACGGCCGATCTACAATGAGCAGTTCTTC. It translates to CASSRGRPIYNEQFF.

CDR3 protein: CASSHSWLADDTGELFF. CDR3 coding DNA: TGTGCCAGCAGCCACAGTTGGCTAGCGGACGACACCGGGGAGCTGTTTTTT. The chain has TRBV27 and TRBJ2-2, with 7 bases that match TRBD2. CDR1 MNHEY and CDR2 SMNVEV come from the germline V gene (reference sequence). CDR3 size: 17 residues. J was trimmed by 3 bases and V by 6 bases; bases with no gene match: 13.

The genes are TRBV6-6 and TRBJ1-4; TRBD1 agrees at 10 bases. Looked up from germline, CDR1 is MNHNY and CDR2 is SVGAGI (reference sequence). V shed 5 bases and J 4 bases; nucleotides not matched to a gene: 10. The CDR3 is 17 amino acids. CDR3 loop: CASSRRGQGRINEKLFF. CDR3 bases: TGTGCCAGCAGTCGCCGGGGACAGGGGCGAATTAATGAAAAACTGTTTTTT.

The genes are TRBV5-1 and TRBJ1-6, with 7 bases matching TRBD1. The CDR3 has 16 residues. From germline, CDR1 is SGHRS and CDR2 YFSETQ. Unmatched junction bases numbered 8, after V lost 1 base and J lost 7 bases. The CDR3 DNA reads TGCGCCAGCAGCTTGACTATGACAGGGAGGAATTCACCCCTCCACTTT. It translates to CASSLTMTGRNSPLHF.

V usage is TRBV15 and J usage is TRBJ2-6, with D perhaps TRBD2 (6 bases). CDR1 is LNHNV and CDR2 is YYDKDF in the germline V gene (reference sequence). CDR3 length: 19 residues. Trimming took 3 bases from V and 0 from J, leaving 18 bases between them. The CDR3 DNA follows: TGTGCCACCAGCAGTATGAGGTCGGCGGGATCCTCTGGGGCCAACGTCCTGACTTTC. Residues: CATSSMRSAGSSGANVLTF.

The chain employs TRBV5-1 and TRBJ2-6; TRBD1 matches at 9 bases. Trimming cost V 2 bases and J 1 base; bases outside gene matches: 4. CDR1 SGHRS and CDR2 YFSETQ come from the germline V gene. This CDR3 contains 17 residues. The CDR3 protein is CASSLQGAQSGANVLTF. The DNA for the CDR3 is TGCGCCAGCAGCTTACAGGGGGCGCAGTCTGGGGCCAACGTCCTGACTTTC.

The chain links TRBV6-1 to TRBJ1-1; the D is unclear. Germline lookup yields CDR1 MNHNS and CDR2 SASEGT. Trimming removed 1 base from V and 11 bases from J, with 14 bases in between. The CDR3 consists of 13 residues. Here the CDR3 DNA reads TGTGCCAGCAGTGAAGTGCCGACGGGAGAGGCTTTCTTT. This translates into CASSEVPTGEAFF.

This clone showed up just a few times. The chain's CDR3 is CASRGPLSGGYGYTF. CDR3 nucleotide sequence: TGTGCCAGCAGGGGGCCCTTATCAGGCGGCTATGGCTACACCTTC. The rearrangement links TRBV6-4 to TRBJ1-2; D is possibly TRBD1 (5 bases). The V gene lost 6 bases and the J gene lost 4 bases, with 18 bases spanning the gap. Germline V lookup: CDR1 MRHNA, CDR2 SNTAGT. This CDR3 region has 15 residues.

In this sample, this clone turned up once. The CDR3 region has the DNA TGTGCCAGCAGTGAGCTTCCTCGATGGCCCTTCTTT. Translation: CASSELPRWPFF. This chain joins TRBV2 and TRBJ1-1; D gene uncertain. The germline V gene has CDR1 SNHLY and CDR2 FYNNEI. Between the trimmed V and J ends, which lost 3 bases and 14 bases, there was a span of 16 bases. This CDR3 has 12 residues.

J is TRBJ1-4 and V is TRBV6-5, with D perhaps matching TRBD1 (5 bases). V gave up 6 bases and J gave up 8 bases, with 10 bases separating them. Per the germline V gene, CDR1 is MNHEY and CDR2 is SVGAGI. The CDR3 has 12 residues. CDR3 nucleotides: TGTGCCAGCAGGGGGTCAGGGGAAAAACTGTTTTTT. Protein sequence: CASRGSGEKLFF.

In its sample, this clone was seen once. The chain uses TRBV4-2 and TRBJ2-7, with 11 positions matching TRBD2. The CDR3 is 14 amino acids. Germline CDR1 is LGHNA and CDR2 is YNFKEQ. Trimming removed 3 bases from V and 4 bases from J; junction bases left unmatched: 2. DNA of the CDR3: TGTGCCAGCAGCCACGGGACTAGCGGTTACGAGCAGTACTTC. Its translation: CASSHGTSGYEQYF.

The chain links TRBV6-1 to TRBJ2-3; D gene uncertain. Germline loops: CDR1 MNHNS, CDR2 SASEGT. The length of the CDR3 is 15 residues. V lost 1 base and J lost 4, with 12 bases in between. The CDR3 bases are TGTGCCAGCAGTGAAGTCGGTGTGTATTCAGATACGCAGTATTTT. Its protein is CASSEVGVYSDTQYF.

The J gene is TRBJ2-2, the V gene TRBV5-1; TRBD2 agrees at 7 bases. V was pared by 0 bases and J by 0 bases, with 2 bases of the junction left unmatched. Germline V gene data show CDR1 as SGHRS and CDR2 as YFSETQ. This CDR3 is 16 amino acids long. CDR3 sequence reads: CASSLASGSNTGELFF. In nucleotides, the CDR3 is TGCGCCAGCAGCTTGGCTAGCGGATCGAACACCGGGGAGCTGTTTTTT. Complete variable domain (other parts from reference TRBV5-1 and TRBJ2-2): KAGVTQTPRYLIKTRGQQVTLSCSPISGHRSVSWYQQTPGQGLQFLFEYFSETQRNKGNFPGRFSGRQFSNSRSEMNVSTLELGDSALYLCASSLASGSNTGELFFGEGSRLTVL.

The V and J genes are TRBV3-1 (or the pseudogene TRBV3-2) and TRBJ2-3; 10 nucleotides match TRBD2. This CDR3 region has 14 residues. The germline gives CDR1 LGHDT, CDR2 YNNKEL (reference sequence). V gave up 4 bases and J gave up 4 bases; unmatched junction bases: 2. The CDR3 DNA is TGTGCCAGCAGCCGGGGACTAGCGCCAGATACGCAGTATTTT. Protein product: CASSRGLAPDTQYF.

CDR3 sequence: CASSSGIGTEAFF. The CDR3, as DNA: TGTGCCAGCAGTTCAGGGATCGGCACTGAAGCTTTCTTT. The chain uses TRBV12-3 or TRBV12-4 and TRBJ1-1; a weak D match, TRBD1 (5 bases). CDR3 length: 13 residues. The germline V and J ends were trimmed by 4 bases and 4 bases, with 10 bases remaining between them.

The V and J genes are TRBV29-1 and TRBJ1-1; 8 bases agree with TRBD1. Trimming at V came to 4 bases and at J to 4 bases, leaving 14 bases not matched to a gene. This CDR3 is built from 16 residues. In germline, CDR1 is SQVTM, CDR2 ANQGSEA. The CDR3 bases are TGCAGCGTTGCCAATAAAGCAGGGGGCAAGGTCACTGAAGCTTTCTTT. Translation: CSVANKAGGKVTEAFF.

In this sample, this clone turned up a few times. The chain is built from TRBV11-3 and TRBJ1-1; 9 nucleotides line up with TRBD1. From germline, CDR1 is SGHNT and CDR2 YENEEA. Trimming removed 5 bases from V and 4 bases from J; junction bases left unmatched: 8. The CDR3 contains 15 residues. The CDR3 nucleotides read TGTGCCAGCAGCCCGGGACAGGGTGGGGGCACTGAAGCTTTCTTT. Translating gives CASSPGQGGGTEAFF.

V is TRBV28 and J is TRBJ1-5; 9 bases map to TRBD1. CDR1 and CDR2 from the germline V gene are MDHEN and SYDVKM. This CDR3 is built from 14 residues. V lost 6 bases, J lost 4 bases, and 4 bases stayed unmatched. In DNA form, the CDR3 reads TGTGCCAGCAGGGGTGGACAGGGGAATCAGCCCCAGCATTTT. As protein: CASRGGQGNQPQHF.

The genes are TRBV5-4 and TRBJ1-6; 7 bases line up with TRBD1. Unmatched junction bases numbered 10, after V lost 0 bases and J lost 10 bases. Per the germline V gene, CDR1 is SGHNT and CDR2 is YYREEE (reference sequence). CDR3 length equals 16 residues. The CDR3 sequence: CASSLAGKGANSPLHF. CDR3 coding DNA: TGTGCCAGCAGCTTGGCAGGGAAGGGGGCCAACTCACCCCTCCACTTT.

The chain couples TRBV5-1 to TRBJ2-1, with 13 nucleotides matching TRBD2. The length of the CDR3 is 15 residues. CDR1 is SGHRS, CDR2 YFSETQ, per germline. V was pared by 2 bases and J by 8 bases, with 4 bases of the junction left unmatched. The CDR3 loop reads CASSFAGLAGDEQFF. In DNA, the CDR3 is TGCGCCAGCAGCTTCGCCGGACTAGCGGGAGATGAGCAGTTCTTC. The full variable domain, completed using reference TRBV5-1 and TRBJ2-1, is KAGVTQTPRYLIKTRGQQVTLSCSPISGHRSVSWYQQTPGQGLQFLFEYFSETQRNKGNFPGRFSGRQFSNSRSEMNVSTLELGDSALYLCASSFAGLAGDEQFFGPGTRLTVL.

This rearrangement joins TRBV11-2 to TRBJ2-5; a weak D match, TRBD1 (5 bases). Germline V gene data show CDR1 as SGHAT and CDR2 as FQNNGV. The CDR3 runs 14 residues. The germline V and J ends were trimmed by 2 bases and 2 bases, with 9 bases remaining between them. The CDR3 nucleotides read TGTGCCAGCAGCTTAACGACAGTGCAAGAGACCCAGTACTTC. Its translation: CASSLTTVQETQYF. The full variable domain, in which reference TRBV11-2 and TRBJ2-5 provide the parts outside the CDR3, is EAGVAQSPRYKIIEKRQSVAFWCNPISGHATLYWYQQILGQGPKLLIQFQNNGVVDDSQLPKDRFSAERLKGVDSTLKIQPAKLEDSAVYLCASSLTTVQETQYFGPGTRLLVL.

The rearrangement links TRBV6-1 to TRBJ1-3; possible D gene TRBD1, 6 bases. CDR1 MNHNS and CDR2 SASEGT come from the germline V gene. Trimming removed 3 bases at V and 2 bases at J, with 14 bases between. The CDR3 contains 16 residues. The CDR3 protein is CASSDGQGIAGNTIYF. For the CDR3, the DNA is TGTGCCAGCAGTGACGGGCAGGGGATAGCTGGAAACACCATATATTTT.

As for this clone: The sample holds other DNA sequences that translate to the same CDR3. J is TRBJ2-7 and V is TRBV20-1; D may be TRBD2 (5 bases). V was trimmed by 6 bases and J by 2 bases, leaving 8 bases between them. The V gene's germline CDR1 is DFQATT and CDR2 SNEGSKA (reference sequence). This CDR3 is built from 11 residues. The CDR3 coding sequence is TGCAGTGCCCTAGCAGCCTACGAGCAGTACTTC. Translated: CSALAAYEQYF.

The chain joins TRBV28 to TRBJ1-2; the D is unclear. V lost 10 bases, J lost 7 bases, and 25 bases lay in between. Germline-derived CDR1 and CDR2 are MDHEN and SYDVKM. This CDR3 has 15 residues. In nucleotides, the CDR3 is TGTGCCACATGCCGAGGAGGCAGCCGCTTACGTGGCTACACCTTC. Encoded protein: CATCRGGSRLRGYTF.

This clone is a singleton in its sample. This chain links TRBV5-1 with TRBJ2-1, with TRBD2 matching 10 bases. Germline V gene sequence: CDR1 SGHRS, CDR2 YFSETQ. The CDR3 consists of 15 residues. With V trimmed by 0 bases and J by 6 bases, 3 bases remained unmatched. Here the CDR3 reads CASSLAAGGINEQFF. CDR3 DNA sequence: TGCGCCAGCAGCTTGGCAGCGGGGGGGATCAATGAGCAGTTCTTC.

V gene TRBV11-2 combines with J gene TRBJ2-6; D possibly corresponds to TRBD1 (5 bases). Germline-derived CDR1 and CDR2 are SGHAT and FQNNGV. With 1 base removed from V and 0 bases from J, the gap between germline ends came to 13 bases. The length of the CDR3 is 18 residues. The CDR3 DNA reads TGTGCCAGCAGCTTAGGTGTAGGGGTCCTCTCTGGGGCCAACGTCCTGACTTTC. Its protein is CASSLGVGVLSGANVLTF.

This clone was picked up a small number of times. The rearrangement joins TRBV21-1 to TRBJ2-1; whether TRBD1, the table's D call, matches the DNA was not checked. TRBV21-1 is annotated as a pseudogene. This CDR3 region has 14 residues. The CDR3 DNA is TGTGCCAGCAGCAAGGACACCTCCTACAATGAGCAGTTCTTC. It codes for CASSKDTSYNEQFF.

The V call is TRBV27, the J call TRBJ2-5; the D is unclear. The CDR3 has 15 residues. Looked up from germline, CDR1 is MNHEY and CDR2 is SMNVEV (reference sequence). V was clipped by 4 bases and J by 2 bases, with 14 bases between them. The CDR3 coding sequence is TGTGCCAGCAGTTCCTTTAACGCAGGTCAAGAGACCCAGTACTTC. It is translated as CASSSFNAGQETQYF.

The chain carries TRBV15 and TRBJ2-7; the D gene is possibly TRBD2 (5 bases). Germline V gene data show CDR1 as LNHNV and CDR2 as YYDKDF (reference sequence). The CDR3 contains 11 residues. V was clipped by 4 bases and J by 7 bases, with 8 bases between them. CDR3 sequence reads: CATSNTGEQYF. The CDR3, as DNA: TGTGCCACCAGCAACACGGGGGAGCAGTACTTC.